This T cell receptor (beta chain) was obtained from a study of Ad26.COV2.S vaccination and SARS-CoV-2 variants. In the study overall: Intramuscularly, Ad26.COV2.S was given either once or twice, 56 days apart.

Generated by immunoSEQ multiplex PCR, the TCRdb table keeps only in-frame clones and is missing some. The data contain some 480,000 clones, 70% to 90% of them singletons. Treatment: approximately 18 received Ad26.COV2.S at low or high dose, single or two shots; about 5 received placebo; per-sample allocation not given. The samples date from day 63 after the first vaccine or placebo injection. There are 13 residues in the CDR3. V was pared by 1 base and J by 2 bases, with 4 bases between. Germline CDR1 and CDR2: SEHNR and FQNEAQ (reference sequence). Study-wide results and limits: Substantial post-vaccination breadth of spike-specific CD8+ and CD4+ T cell responses was reported.

Details on this clone: Antigen specificity is unknown.

The chain links TRBV7-9 to TRBJ2-3; no reliable D call. The sample here was peripheral blood, taken in a trial of Ad26.COV2.S vaccine versus placebo. The TCR was taken from a person between 18 and 65 years old who received the Ad26.COV2.S COVID-19 vaccine or a placebo. The DNA of the CDR3 is TGTGCCAGCAGCTTAGGGGACACAGATACGCAGTATTTT. Its translation is CASSLGDTDTQYF.